Sequencing of this T cell receptor (beta chain) was carried out in a study of CD8 T cells in ankylosing spondylitis. The study's findings and limits: Among TCR beta sequences, a motif of roughly 8 highly homologous variants appeared characteristic of ankylosing spondylitis blood.

To note about this clonotype: Its antigen is unknown.

TCRdb recomputed calls from the 5' RACE reads with MiXCR, one row per CDR3 protein. The sample holds around 390,000 distinct CDR3 sequences, around 20% seen once. The CDR3 consists of 14 residues. The germline gives CDR1 SGHRS, CDR2 YFSETQ. V shed 1 base and J 8 bases; nucleotides not matched to a gene: 5. The origin of this receptor is a male donor with ankylosing spondylitis. This chain connects TRBV5-1 to TRBJ1-4; TRBD1 agrees at 7 bases. Sequencing used blood, either unsorted or a sorted T cell fraction (not recorded which). CDR3 region: CASSLTGDGEKLFF. CDR3 nucleotides: TGCGCCAGCAGCTTGACAGGGGACGGGGAAAAACTGTTTTTT.